This TCR beta chain appears in the sequencing data of a study of OX40 agonist ivuxolimab in advanced cancers. Repertoires were generated with immunoSEQ multiplex PCR, while TCRdb's copy carries only in-frame clones and drops some. The sample holds some 19,000 clones, 70% to 90% seen once. V lost 5 bases to trimming and J lost 6 bases, with 7 bases between them. The germline gives CDR1 MNHNY, CDR2 SVGAGI (reference sequence). This CDR3 is 12 amino acids long. V and J are TRBV6-6 and TRBJ2-2, with D unclear. The specimen comprised CD4+ or CD8+ T cells sorted from blood, sampled in a trial of the OX40 agonist ivuxolimab. This TCR came from an adult with an advanced solid tumor such as melanoma, head and neck, liver or kidney cancer. The CDR3 sequence is CASSEVAGELFF. The CDR3 DNA follows: TGTGCCAGCAGTGAGGTGGCCGGGGAGCTGTTTTTT.